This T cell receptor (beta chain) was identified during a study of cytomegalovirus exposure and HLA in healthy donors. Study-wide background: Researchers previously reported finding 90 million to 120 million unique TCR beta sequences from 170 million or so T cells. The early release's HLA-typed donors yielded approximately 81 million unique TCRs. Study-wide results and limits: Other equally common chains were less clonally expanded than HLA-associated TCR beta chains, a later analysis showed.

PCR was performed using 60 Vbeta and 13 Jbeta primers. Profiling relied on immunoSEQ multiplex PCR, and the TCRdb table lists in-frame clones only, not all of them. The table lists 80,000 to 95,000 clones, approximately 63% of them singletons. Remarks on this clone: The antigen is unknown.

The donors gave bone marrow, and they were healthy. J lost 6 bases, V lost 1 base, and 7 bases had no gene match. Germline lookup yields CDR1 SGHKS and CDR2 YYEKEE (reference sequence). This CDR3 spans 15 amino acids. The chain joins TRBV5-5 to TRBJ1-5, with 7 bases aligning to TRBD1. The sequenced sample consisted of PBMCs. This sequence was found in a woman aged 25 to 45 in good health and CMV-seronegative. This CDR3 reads CASSLWRGLGQPQHF. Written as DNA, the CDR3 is TGTGCCAGCAGCTTGTGGAGGGGGCTAGGTCAGCCCCAGCATTTT.